Given below is one TCR beta chain in context. The sample is drawn from a study of T cells in Graves' hyperthyroidism and ophthalmopathy. Amplification of TCR beta CDR3 regions used RNA as the template. A first-round RT-PCR of the TCR CDR3 used the HTBI primer set. TCRdb redid the calling of the multiplex PCR reads with MiXCR, one entry per CDR3 protein. The table includes fewer than 500,000 distinct CDR3 sequences, around 15% detected once. The CDR3 spans 14 residues. Germline CDR1 reads DFQATT; CDR2 reads SNEGSKA (reference sequence). Trimming left V 4 bases short and J 2 bases short, with 15 bases between.

Sequenced material: blood. The rearrangement joins TRBV20-1 to TRBJ2-7; D is undetermined. This sequence was found in a woman under 40 with Graves' ophthalmopathy. The CDR3 protein is CSAKANSEPYEQYF. The CDR3 nucleotides read TGCAGTGCTAAGGCGAACTCAGAACCCTACGAGCAGTACTTC.